The 18 T cell receptor beta chains presented below share a single source sample, sequenced in a study of T cell changes during pregnancy in multiple sclerosis. Profiling relied on immunoSEQ multiplex PCR, and the TCRdb table lists in-frame clones only, not all of them. The table includes about 59,000 clones, approximately 93% detected once. Sequencing was performed on CD8+ T cells from peripheral blood mononuclear cells, taken in the third trimester of pregnancy. All receptors derive from a female donor with multiple sclerosis, enrolled in a pregnancy study.

The rearrangement links TRBV5-6 to TRBJ2-3; D might be TRBD2 (5 bases). CDR3 length equals 15 residues. Germline V gives CDR1 SGHDT, CDR2 YYEEEE. The V and J ends lost 2 bases and 2 bases respectively, with 12 bases between them. The DNA of the CDR3 is TGTGCCAGCAGCTTTTGGACGGGATCCACAGATACGCAGTATTTT. Its protein product is CASSFWTGSTDTQYF.

The chain employs TRBV6-5 and TRBJ1-1; 9 positions match TRBD1. After removal of 8 bases from V and 4 bases from J, the junction contained 8 bases not matched to a gene. Germline V lookup: CDR1 MNHEY, CDR2 SVGAGI. This CDR3 has 14 amino acids. The CDR3 is CASGSQGASTEAFF. The CDR3, as DNA: TGTGCCAGCGGCTCACAGGGGGCCAGCACTGAAGCTTTCTTT.

This chain connects TRBV28 to TRBJ2-1, with a tentative D call TRBD1 (5 bases). Germline V CDR1 and CDR2: MDHEN, SYDVKM. V gave up 10 bases and J gave up 1 base, with 14 bases separating them. The CDR3 runs 14 residues. In DNA form, the CDR3 reads TGTGCCATTGGGTGGGGCGTTTCCTACAATGAGCAGTTCTTC. Its protein product is CAIGWGVSYNEQFF.

In this sample, this clone turned up once. This chain uses TRBV4-1 with TRBJ2-2, with D possibly matching TRBD1 (6 bases). CDR1 and CDR2 from the germline V gene are MGHRA and YSYEKL. V was pared by 0 bases and J by 1 base, with 15 bases between. CDR3 length: 18 residues. CDR3: CASSQEGALIGNTGELFF. The CDR3 nucleotides are TGCGCCAGCAGCCAAGAGGGGGCCCTCATTGGGAACACCGGGGAGCTGTTTTTT.

This clone appeared a single time. CDR3 protein: CASSPSNTGFGGYTF. The CDR3 DNA sequence: TGTGCCAGCTCACCTTCGAATACGGGATTCGGAGGCTACACCTTC. The rearrangement uses TRBV18 and TRBJ1-2; D gene unclear. The V end was cut by 3 bases, the J end by 8 bases, with 19 bases between. The germline CDR1 and CDR2 sequences are KGHSH and LQKENI. This CDR3 comprises 15 residues. The full variable domain, completed using reference TRBV18 and TRBJ1-2, is NAGVMQNPRHLVRRRGQEARLRCSPMKGHSHVYWYRQLPEEGLKFMVYLQKENIIDESGMPKERFSAEFPKEGPSILRIQQVVRGDSAAYFCASSPSNTGFGGYTFGSGTRLTVV.

This clone occurred once. This chain joins TRBV6-4 and TRBJ2-3, with 12 nucleotides matching TRBD2. Looked up from germline, CDR1 is MRHNA and CDR2 is SNTAGT. This CDR3 region has 15 residues. After removal of 4 bases from V and 4 bases from J, the junction contained 3 bases not matched to a gene. The CDR3, as DNA: TGTGCCAGCAGTGTACTAGCGGGAGGAGCAGATACGCAGTATTTT. Its protein is CASSVLAGGADTQYF.

This chain connects TRBV7-6 to TRBJ2-7; a possible D gene is TRBD2 (5 bases). V dropped 5 bases and J dropped 0 bases, with 8 bases sitting between them. The germline gives CDR1 SGHVS, CDR2 FNYEAQ. The CDR3 sequence is 13 residues long. The CDR3 coding sequence is TGTGCCAGCAGCCGGGATCCCTCCTACGAGCAGTACTTC. Amino acid sequence: CASSRDPSYEQYF.

The chain recombines TRBV19 with TRBJ2-3; D is possibly TRBD2 (5 bases). V dropped 3 bases and J dropped 4 bases, with 14 bases sitting between them. Germline loops: CDR1 LNHDA, CDR2 SQIVND (reference sequence). The CDR3 totals 15 residues. Written as DNA, the CDR3 is TGTGCCAGTAGTATCGGCTGGCAGGACTCAGATACGCAGTATTTT. This encodes CASSIGWQDSDTQYF.

This clone is a singleton in its sample. The chain uses TRBV7-3 and TRBJ2-1; D is unresolved. CDR3 size: 13 residues. Germline lookup yields CDR1 SGHTA and CDR2 FQGTGA. The V end lost 8 bases, the J end lost 5 bases, and 13 bases lay between the germline ends. Here the CDR3 reads CASSLNGDNEQFF. In DNA, the CDR3 is TGTGCCAGCTCACTAAATGGTGACAATGAGCAGTTCTTC.

The V gene is TRBV4-2, the J gene TRBJ1-2; D unresolved. V was clipped by 4 bases and J by 8 bases, with 14 bases between them. The V gene's germline CDR1 is LGHNA and CDR2 YNFKEQ. The CDR3 runs 13 residues. The CDR3 sequence is CASSRGGQKGYTF. The CDR3, as DNA: TGTGCCAGCAGCCGTGGAGGCCAGAAGGGCTACACCTTC.

The rearrangement links TRBV18 to TRBJ2-7; a weak D match, TRBD2 (6 bases). Trimming removed 3 bases at V and 3 bases at J, with 9 bases between. The V gene's germline CDR1 is KGHSH and CDR2 LQKENI. This CDR3 spans 13 amino acids. In DNA, the CDR3 is TGTGCCAGCTCACCGGGCGGGAACTACGAGCAGTACTTC. This translates into CASSPGGNYEQYF.

The chain recombines TRBV7-2 with TRBJ2-1, with D unclear. In germline, CDR1 is SGHTA, CDR2 FQGNSA. The germline V and J ends were trimmed by 5 bases and 9 bases, with 23 bases remaining between them. The CDR3 spans 16 residues. Written as DNA, the CDR3 is TGTGCCAGCAGCCCCCGCGGTAGTCAAGTTTCGGGTGAGCAGTTCTTC. Protein product: CASSPRGSQVSGEQFF.

Details on this clone: Distinct nucleotide sequences in the sample also encode this CDR3. DNA of the CDR3: TGCGCCAGCAGCCCAGGGACCTACGAGCAGTACTTC. Translation: CASSPGTYEQYF. The gene calls are TRBV5-1 and TRBJ2-7, with D possibly TRBD1 on 5 matching bases. Germline CDR1 SGHRS, CDR2 YFSETQ. CDR3 length: 12 residues. Deletions cut 4 bases from V and 2 bases from J, with 7 bases between. Full variable domain (remainder filled in from reference TRBV5-1 and TRBJ2-7): KAGVTQTPRYLIKTRGQQVTLSCSPISGHRSVSWYQQTPGQGLQFLFEYFSETQRNKGNFPGRFSGRQFSNSRSEMNVSTLELGDSALYLCASSPGTYEQYFGPGTRLTVT.

This chain links TRBV5-8 with TRBJ2-7; 9 nucleotides align to TRBD1. Per the germline V gene, CDR1 is SGHTS and CDR2 is YDEGEE. The J segment lost 3 bases and the V segment lost 0 bases, leaving 7 bases of the junction unmatched. There are 16 residues in the CDR3. CDR3 in amino acids: CASSLDQGQGYYEQYF. CDR3 nucleotides: TGTGCCAGCAGCTTGGATCAGGGACAGGGATACTACGAGCAGTACTTC.

The chain recombines TRBV2 with TRBJ1-5, with D unclear. The CDR3 runs 10 residues. V was trimmed by 8 bases and J by 11 bases, leaving 10 bases between them. The germline CDR1 and CDR2 sequences are SNHLY and FYNNEI. The DNA of the CDR3 is TGTGCCAGCCGGGGTCTGTCCCAGCATTTT. Protein product: CASRGLSQHF.

This clone is a singleton in its sample. V gene TRBV13 combines with J gene TRBJ1-1; D call uncertain. The CDR3 is made up of 14 amino acids. Trimming shortened V by 3 bases and J by 0 bases, and 8 bases separated the two germline ends. Germline assignment: CDR1 PRHDT and CDR2 FYEKMQ (reference sequence). In DNA, the CDR3 is TGTGCCAGCAGCTTCGGCGGATTGAACACTGAAGCTTTCTTT. Translation gives CASSFGGLNTEAFF. Full variable domain (rest looked up from reference TRBV13 and TRBJ1-1): AAGVIQSPRHLIKEKRETATLKCYPIPRHDTVYWYQQGPGQDPQFLISFYEKMQSDKGSIPDRFSAQQFSDYHSELNMSSLELGDSALYFCASSFGGLNTEAFFGQGTRLTVV.

The CDR3 spells CAWSIALAVHEQYF. The DNA for the CDR3 is TGTGCCTGGAGTATAGCTCTAGCGGTCCACGAGCAGTACTTC. The rearrangement joins TRBV30 to TRBJ2-7, with 7 bases aligning to TRBD2. Per germline, CDR1 GTSNPN and CDR2 SVGIG (reference sequence). J lost 5 bases, V lost 2 bases, and 9 bases had no gene match. This CDR3 region has 14 residues.

The J gene is TRBJ2-1, the V gene TRBV18, with TRBD1 matching over 8 bases. The CDR3 runs 15 residues. Germline V gene data show CDR1 as KGHSH and CDR2 as LQKENI. Losses at the gene ends were 3 bases for V and 3 bases for J; bases not matched to a gene: 4. CDR3 in DNA: TGTGCCAGCTCACCTCAGGGGGCTGGCTACAATGAGCAGTTCTTC. Encoded protein: CASSPQGAGYNEQFF. Supplemented by reference TRBV18 and TRBJ2-1, the full variable domain reads NAGVMQNPRHLVRRRGQEARLRCSPMKGHSHVYWYRQLPEEGLKFMVYLQKENIIDESGMPKERFSAEFPKEGPSILRIQQVVRGDSAAYFCASSPQGAGYNEQFFGPGTRLTVL.